The next 18 T cell receptor beta chains were all read from a single sample in a study of response to subunit inactivated influenza vaccine listed by TCRdb under 2018. The library was made by RT-PCR. TCRdb shows the sequencer as Illumina HiSeq 2500. TCRdb redid the processing of the public reads, applying fastp at Q25 and MiXCR, and retained in-frame beta chains. Rows merge per CDR3 protein into single entries with the most common DNA and genes. This sample comprises around 600,000 distinct CDR3 sequences, about 11% of them detected only once. The ten largest clones capture about 10% of the sample. These data were likewise used in another study, on T cells expressing NK-cell markers. The second publication reports: TCR beta cDNA libraries were made by 5'RACE template switching that added a universal primer site and unique molecular identifiers.

Sequences were derived from PBMCs from blood, sampled on the day of vaccination. The receptor set was obtained from a man aged 50 or older who received an inactivated influenza vaccine. Donor details come from another sample of the same person, matched by shared clones.

This clonotype has a count of ten or more. V gene TRBV28 combines with J gene TRBJ1-4; D is uncertain. Trimming pared 6 bases from V and 0 bases from J, leaving 17 bases between. This CDR3 has 17 residues. Germline V gene sequence: CDR1 MDHEN, CDR2 SYDVKM. The DNA for the CDR3 is TGTGCCAGCAGCGAATTCGACCGTTCCTCAACTAATGAAAAACTGTTTTTT. Translating gives CASSEFDRSSTNEKLFF.

This clonotype was detected ten times or more. J is TRBJ2-3 and V is TRBV3-1, with D unresolved. Trimming left V 2 bases short and J 3 bases short, with 3 bases between. CDR3 length: 12 residues. CDR1 is LGHDT and CDR2 is YNNKEL in the germline V gene (reference sequence). The chain's CDR3 is CASSQTTDTQYF. As DNA, the CDR3 is TGTGCCAGCAGCCAAACAACAGATACGCAGTATTTT.

The gene calls are TRBV11-2 and TRBJ2-7; 10 bases are shared with TRBD2. This CDR3 has 18 amino acids. V lost 5 bases and J lost 6; bases outside the gene matches: 19. From germline, CDR1 is SGHAT and CDR2 FQNNGV. CDR3 sequence: CASSPDSGLASSRREQYF. The CDR3 region has the DNA TGTGCCAGCAGCCCAGATTCGGGACTAGCGAGCTCGCGACGCGAGCAGTACTTC.

The chain carries TRBV20-1 and TRBJ2-7; tentative D call: TRBD2 (5 bases). Germline CDR1 reads DFQATT; CDR2 reads SNEGSKA (reference sequence). Trimming shortened V by 7 bases and J by 4 bases, and 14 bases separated the two germline ends. The CDR3 is made up of 12 amino acids. Here the CDR3 DNA reads TGCAGTGTTACCCGGGGTGAATACGAGCAGTACTTC. It specifies CSVTRGEYEQYF.

This clonotype was detected ten times or more. The genes are TRBV12-3 or TRBV12-4 and TRBJ2-3, with D perhaps matching TRBD1 or TRBD2 (5 bases each). Trimming cost V 6 bases and J 5 bases, with 21 bases left between them. The CDR3 has 16 residues. The CDR3 spells CASSPWFSPGQDTQYF. CDR3 DNA: TGTGCCAGCAGCCCCTGGTTCTCTCCGGGGCAAGATACGCAGTATTTT.

This chain links TRBV6-5 with TRBJ1-2; D uncertain. The CDR3 runs 14 residues. The germline gives CDR1 MNHEY, CDR2 SVGAGI. Trimming stripped 2 bases from V and 4 bases from J, with 11 bases between. The CDR3 here is CASSYDQPSYGYTF. DNA of the CDR3: TGTGCCAGCAGTTACGATCAGCCCAGCTATGGCTACACCTTC.

Ten or more counts support this clonotype. The chain is built from TRBV12-3 or TRBV12-4 and TRBJ2-2; D possibly uses TRBD1 or TRBD2 (7 bases each). V shed 5 bases and J shed 5 bases, with 15 bases lying between them. There are 15 residues in the CDR3. Written as DNA, the CDR3 is TGTGCCAGCAGTGTCTACAGGGGAGGGACCGGGGAGCTGTTTTTT. Amino acids: CASSVYRGGTGELFF.

V is TRBV6-5 and J is TRBJ2-7, with D hard to call. Trimming cost V 3 bases and J 3 bases, with 9 bases left between them. Germline CDR1 MNHEY, CDR2 SVGAGI. This CDR3 region has 13 residues. The chain's CDR3 is CASSYRTNYEQYF. The DNA of the CDR3 is TGTGCCAGCAGTTATAGAACCAACTACGAGCAGTACTTC.

The chain couples TRBV5-1 to TRBJ2-2; possibly TRBD1 for D (5 bases). The CDR3 is made up of 12 amino acids. Germline assignment: CDR1 SGHRS and CDR2 YFSETQ. V was pared by 0 bases and J by 8 bases, with 5 bases between. The CDR3 loop reads CASSLDRGELFF. The CDR3, as DNA: TGCGCCAGCAGCTTGGACAGGGGGGAGCTGTTTTTT.

J is TRBJ2-7 and V is TRBV7-9; the D is unclear. V gave up 2 bases and J gave up 1 base, with 9 bases separating them. In germline, CDR1 is SEHNR, CDR2 FQNEAQ (reference sequence). The CDR3 contains 14 residues. The CDR3 spells CASSLSELSYEQYF. CDR3 nucleotide sequence: TGTGCCAGCAGCTTATCCGAGTTATCCTACGAGCAGTACTTC.

This chain connects TRBV5-1 to TRBJ2-2; D gene uncertain. Germline-derived CDR1 and CDR2 are SGHRS and YFSETQ. There are 14 residues in the CDR3. V dropped 1 base and J dropped 2 bases, with 6 bases sitting between them. CDR3 region: CASSLWVNTGELFF. CDR3 nucleotide sequence: TGCGCCAGCAGCTTGTGGGTCAACACCGGGGAGCTGTTTTTT.

This clonotype was seen ten or more times. This chain links TRBV7-2 with TRBJ2-1; TRBD2 is a possible D gene (6 bases). V gave up 4 bases and J gave up 4 bases, with 14 bases separating them. Germline loops: CDR1 SGHTA, CDR2 FQGNSA. This CDR3 is built from 15 residues. The CDR3 sequence is CASSSSSATYNEQFF. The CDR3 coding sequence is TGTGCCAGCAGCTCGTCTAGCGCAACATACAATGAGCAGTTCTTC.

This clonotype has just a few counts. In DNA form, the CDR3 reads TGCGCCAGCAGCCAAGGCTGGGGCACACAGGGAATTCACACCGGGGAGCTGTTTTTT. Its translation: CASSQGWGTQGIHTGELFF. This chain links TRBV4-1 with TRBJ2-2, with a tentative D call TRBD1 (6 bases). The CDR3 is 19 residues long. Germline values: CDR1 MGHRA, CDR2 YSYEKL. V was trimmed by 1 base and J by 3 bases, leaving 21 bases between them.

The rearrangement uses TRBV7-9 and TRBJ1-1; no clear D gene. Trimming removed 2 bases at V and 6 bases at J, with 7 bases between. CDR3 length: 12 amino acids. Germline-derived CDR1 and CDR2 are SEHNR and FQNEAQ (reference sequence). The CDR3 DNA sequence: TGTGCCAGCAGCTTAAAACCCGCTGAAGCTTTCTTT. This sequence encodes CASSLKPAEAFF.

The table lists this clonotype with many counts. CDR3 DNA: TGTGCCAGCAGTCCCGGACAGGCCCAAGAGACCCAGTACTTC. This codes for CASSPGQAQETQYF. The gene calls are TRBV12-3 or TRBV12-4 and TRBJ2-5; 7 bases agree with TRBD1. V lost 5 bases and J lost 1; bases outside the gene matches: 4. There are 14 residues in the CDR3.

In its sample, this clonotype was seen many times. The J gene is TRBJ2-5, the V gene TRBV29-1; TRBD1 or TRBD2 may be the D gene (5 bases each). This CDR3 contains 12 residues. V lost 4 bases to trimming and J lost 1 base, with 7 bases between them. In germline, CDR1 is SQVTM, CDR2 ANQGSEA. CDR3 DNA sequence: TGCAGCGTTGGAGGGGTCCAAGAGACCCAGTACTTC. It codes for CSVGGVQETQYF.

This CDR3 is CATSLPGAQETQYF. The CDR3 nucleotides are TGTGCCACCAGCTTGCCAGGGGCCCAAGAGACCCAGTACTTC. This chain links TRBV15 with TRBJ2-5; maybe TRBD1 (6 bases). Germline CDR1 LNHNV, CDR2 YYDKDF (reference sequence). The CDR3 covers 14 residues. With 5 bases removed from V and 1 base from J, the gap between germline ends came to 11 bases.

This clonotype occurred many times. The genes are TRBV11-2 and TRBJ2-6; 9 positions match TRBD1. The CDR3 is 17 amino acids. The junction had 1 base not matched to a gene; V was cut back by 0 bases and J by 1 base. Germline V gives CDR1 SGHAT, CDR2 FQNNGV. The CDR3 loop reads CASSLEGQGSGANVLTF. CDR3 coding DNA: TGTGCCAGCAGCTTAGAGGGACAGGGTTCTGGGGCCAACGTCCTGACTTTC.